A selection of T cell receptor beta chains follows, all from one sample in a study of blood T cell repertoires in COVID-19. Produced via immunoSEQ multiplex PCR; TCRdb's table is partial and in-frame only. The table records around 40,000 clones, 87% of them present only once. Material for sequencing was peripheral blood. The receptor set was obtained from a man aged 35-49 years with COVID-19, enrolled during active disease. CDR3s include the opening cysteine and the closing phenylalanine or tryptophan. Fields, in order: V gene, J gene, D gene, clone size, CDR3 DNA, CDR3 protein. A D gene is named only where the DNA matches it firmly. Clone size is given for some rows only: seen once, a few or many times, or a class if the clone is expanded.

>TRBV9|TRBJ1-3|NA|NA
TGTGCCAGCAGCCAGAAAGGGGGATCCGGGAACACCATATATTTT
CASSQKGGSGNTIYF
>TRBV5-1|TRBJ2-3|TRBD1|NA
TGCGCCAGCAGCTTGGCCTCGACAGGGAAAGGTACGCAGTATTTT
CASSLASTGKGTQYF
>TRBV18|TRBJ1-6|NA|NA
TGTGCCAGCTCAGCCGCGGGGGAATCCTATAATTCACCCCTCCACTTT
CASSAAGESYNSPLHF
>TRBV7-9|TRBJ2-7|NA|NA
TGTGCCAGCAGCTTCCAGTACGAGCAGTACTTC
CASSFQYEQYF
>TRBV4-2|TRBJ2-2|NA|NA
TGTGCCAGCAGCCAAGTTAGGGGCCGGGGAGGCGGGGAGCTGTTTTTT
CASSQVRGRGGGELFF
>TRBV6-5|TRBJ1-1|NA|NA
TGTGCCAGCAGCGACGATCAAAGGGGGGGGAGAGCTTTCTTT
CASSDDQRGGRAFF
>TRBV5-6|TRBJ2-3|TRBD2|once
TGTGCCAGCAGCTCCCCTAGCGGGAGCACAGATACGCAGTATTTT
CASSSPSGSTDTQYF
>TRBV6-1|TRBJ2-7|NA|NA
TGTGCCAGCAGTGAGGAGGGGTTCTCCTACGAGCAGTACTTC
CASSEEGFSYEQYF
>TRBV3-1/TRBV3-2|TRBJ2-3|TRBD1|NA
TGTGCCAGCAGCCAGACAGGGAGTGGCACAGATACGCAGTATTTT
CASSQTGSGTDTQYF
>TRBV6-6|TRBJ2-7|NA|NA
TGTGCCAGCAGTTCACAAGCGGTATCCTCCTACGAGCAGTACTTC
CASSSQAVSSYEQYF
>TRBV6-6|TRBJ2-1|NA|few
TGTGCCAGCACAGGGGCCTACAATGAGCAGTTCTTC
CASTGAYNEQFF
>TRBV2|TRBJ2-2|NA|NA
TGTGCCAGCCGACGTTGGGACACCGACACCGGGGAGCTGTTTTTT
CASRRWDTDTGELFF
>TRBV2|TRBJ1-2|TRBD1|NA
TGTGCCAGCAGAACAGGGGTTAACTATGGCTACACCTTC
CASRTGVNYGYTF
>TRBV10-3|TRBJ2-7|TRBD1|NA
TGTGCCATCAGTGAGTCGGGCGGGACAGGGCAATACGAGCAGTACTTC
CAISESGGTGQYEQYF
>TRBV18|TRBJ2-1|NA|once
TGTGCCAGCTCACCATCAAGCCAGGGCTACTCCAATGAGCAGTTCTTC
CASSPSSQGYSNEQFF
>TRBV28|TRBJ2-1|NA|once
TGTGCCAGCAGTTCCCCCGGCTTGGGAGTGCGGAATGAGCAGTTCTTC
CASSSPGLGVRNEQFF
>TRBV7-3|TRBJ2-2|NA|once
TGTGCCAGCAGCCCCGGGAACACCGGGGAGCTGTTTTTT
CASSPGNTGELFF
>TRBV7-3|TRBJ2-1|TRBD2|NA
TGTGCCAGCAGCTTGTCCGGGACTAGGGGAAATGAGCAGTTCTTC
CASSLSGTRGNEQFF
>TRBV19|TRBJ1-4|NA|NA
TGTGCCAGTAGTATCCAGGCCCAGGCTAATGAAAAACTGTTTTTT
CASSIQAQANEKLFF
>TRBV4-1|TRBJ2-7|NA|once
TGCGCCAGCAGCCATCCACCACCGGGAGAGCAGTACTTC
CASSHPPPGEQYF
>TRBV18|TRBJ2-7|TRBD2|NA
TGTGCCAGCTCACCGTTGGCTAGCGGGAGCTCCTACGAGCAGTACTTC
CASSPLASGSSYEQYF
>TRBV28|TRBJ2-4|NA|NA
TGTGCCAGCAGTGAAGTCGGTCTAGCCAAAAACATTCAGTACTTC
CASSEVGLAKNIQYF
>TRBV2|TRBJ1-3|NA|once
TGTGCCAGCAGCCGGACAGTCTCTGGAAACACCATATATTTT
CASSRTVSGNTIYF
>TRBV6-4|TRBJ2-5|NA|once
TGTGCCAGCAGCCAGAGGAACCTACAAGAGACCCAGTACTTC
CASSQRNLQETQYF
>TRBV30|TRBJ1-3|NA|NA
TGTGCCTGGACTCTATCTTATCCAGGGGACACCATATATTTT
CAWTLSYPGDTIYF
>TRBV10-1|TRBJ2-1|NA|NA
TGCGCCAGCAGCCGGGACAACTCCTACAATGAGCAGTTCTTC
CASSRDNSYNEQFF
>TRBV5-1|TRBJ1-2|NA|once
TGCGCCAGCAGCTTGAGGACAGACGGTGGCTACACCTTC
CASSLRTDGGYTF
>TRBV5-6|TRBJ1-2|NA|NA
TGTGCCAGCAGCTTGGACACCACCTATGGCTACACCTTC
CASSLDTTYGYTF
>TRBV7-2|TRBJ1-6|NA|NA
TGTGCCAGCAGCGTCCTTGAGGGTTCACCCCTCCACTTT
CASSVLEGSPLHF
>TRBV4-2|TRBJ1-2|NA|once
TGTGCCAGCAGCCAAGTCGGGAGTAACTATGGCTACACCTTC
CASSQVGSNYGYTF